The present TCR beta chain was sequenced within a study of Ad26.COV2.S vaccination and SARS-CoV-2 variants. Study-wide points: It was reported that spike-specific CD8+ and CD4+ T cell responses were substantially broad after vaccination.

Assay: immunoSEQ multiplex PCR; the TCRdb copy retains only in-frame clones and omits some. The table lists about 400,000 clones, roughly four fifths of them singletons, with roughly 7.4% in the top ten. Concerning this clone: Its antigen is still unknown.

With 0 bases clipped from V and 7 bases from J, the junction kept 7 bases outside the gene matches. Germline values: CDR1 SGHRS, CDR2 YFSETQ. The CDR3 extends over 16 amino acids. Described treatment: 19 received Ad26.COV2.S at low or high dose, single or two shots; 5 received placebo; per-sample allocation not given. The samples date from day 63 after the first vaccine or placebo injection. The receptor's source is a person aged 18-65 years who received the Ad26.COV2.S COVID-19 vaccine or a placebo. The gene calls are TRBV5-1 and TRBJ2-3; 11 positions match TRBD2. The specimen was peripheral blood, collected in a trial of Ad26.COV2.S vaccine versus placebo. The CDR3 coding sequence is TGCGCCAGCAGCTTGGGTCAGACTAGCGGGGTAAATACGCAGTATTTT. It encodes CASSLGQTSGVNTQYF.